This entry lists 5 T cell receptor beta chains sequenced from one sample in a study of radiation and T cells in renal cell carcinoma. Time point meaning: baseline pretreatment blood. Treatment of the sample: 15 Gy SBRT to primary tumor, nephrectomy 4 weeks later. Only in-frame clones appear in the TCRdb table, and some are missing; sequencing was by immunoSEQ multiplex PCR. This repertoire shows about 150,000 clones, roughly nine tenths found once; its top ten account for 4.1%. The sequenced sample was blood, obtained from a patient whose treatment included radiotherapy and nephrectomy. The origin of the receptors is a woman in her sixties or seventies with renal cell carcinoma.

The chain has TRBV11-3 and TRBJ2-3; TRBD2 matches 13 bases. The CDR3 runs to 16 residues. Germline CDR1 reads SGHNT; CDR2 reads YENEEA. V lost 5 bases, J lost 2 bases, and 4 bases stayed unmatched. The CDR3 here is CASSTGLAGPTDTQYF. The CDR3 DNA reads TGTGCCAGCAGCACGGGACTAGCGGGGCCCACAGATACGCAGTATTTT.

This chain links TRBV10-3 with TRBJ1-1, with D perhaps TRBD1 (5 bases). The CDR3 consists of 15 residues. Trimming took 6 bases from V and 0 from J, leaving 14 bases between them. Germline V gives CDR1 ENHRY, CDR2 SYGVKD. The CDR3 DNA reads as TGTGCCATCAGGGATCCGGGACTCCTGAACACTGAAGCTTTCTTT. Amino acid sequence: CAIRDPGLLNTEAFF.

The chain employs TRBV14 and TRBJ2-7; 7 bases agree with TRBD2. CDR1 is SGHDN, CDR2 FVKESK, per germline. Trimming cost V 1 base and J 3 bases; bases outside gene matches: 6. The CDR3 loop spans 15 amino acids. The CDR3 nucleotides are TGTGCCAGCAGCCAAGGGAGGACTAGGCTCTACGAGCAGTACTTC. It codes for CASSQGRTRLYEQYF.

The genes are TRBV30 and TRBJ1-1; D unresolved. CDR3 length equals 14 residues. Germline-derived CDR1 and CDR2 are GTSNPN and SVGIG (reference sequence). Trimming left V 2 bases short and J 0 bases short, with 10 bases between. This chain's CDR3 is CAWSSPKLNTEAFF. The CDR3 DNA follows: TGTGCCTGGAGTTCACCGAAGCTGAACACTGAAGCTTTCTTT. Looking up the rest from reference TRBV30 and TRBJ1-1 gives the full variable domain: SQTIHQWPATLVQPVGSPLSLECTVEGTSNPNLYWYRQAAGRGLQLLFYSVGIGQISSEVPQNLSASRPQDRQFILSSKKLLLSDSGFYLCAWSSPKLNTEAFFGQGTRLTVV.

The chain has TRBV7-9 and TRBJ1-1; possible D gene TRBD1, 5 bases. Germline CDR1 and CDR2: SEHNR and FQNEAQ (reference sequence). CDR3 length: 14 residues. V gave up 5 bases and J gave up 2 bases, with 12 bases separating them. As DNA, the CDR3 is TGTGCCAGCAGCGCGGTTGGGACCAACACTGAAGCTTTCTTT. Protein sequence: CASSAVGTNTEAFF.